Shown below are 17 T cell receptor beta chains from a single sample sequenced in a study of blood T cell repertoires in COVID-19. The repertoire was sequenced with immunoSEQ multiplex PCR; TCRdb's copy has only in-frame clones and lacks some. The profile covers about 310,000 clones, with around 90% appearing a single time and 1% taken by the ten largest. The sample taken for sequencing was peripheral blood. The receptor set was obtained from a man aged 50 to 60 with active or convalescent COVID-19.

This rearrangement joins TRBV5-5 to TRBJ2-5, with 12 bases matching TRBD2. Trimming at V came to 1 base and at J to 4 bases, leaving 5 bases not matched to a gene. Per the germline V gene, CDR1 is SGHKS and CDR2 is YYEKEE (reference sequence). This CDR3 spans 16 amino acids. As DNA, the CDR3 is TGTGCCAGCAGCTTGCTGACTAGCGGGGGAGGAGAGACCCAGTACTTC. This gives the protein CASSLLTSGGGETQYF.

This clone was recorded once. This chain uses TRBV6-1 with TRBJ2-4; 9 bases line up with TRBD1. This CDR3 is built from 16 residues. Germline CDR1 is MNHNS and CDR2 is SASEGT. After removal of 1 base from V and 6 bases from J, the junction contained 7 bases not matched to a gene. In nucleotides, the CDR3 is TGTGCCAGCAGTGAAGACGCGGGACAGGGATTAAACATTCAGTACTTC. It codes for CASSEDAGQGLNIQYF.

This chain joins TRBV6-6 and TRBJ1-2, with 8 bases identical to TRBD1. V shed 5 bases and J 5 bases; nucleotides not matched to a gene: 7. Germline V gene sequence: CDR1 MNHNY, CDR2 SVGAGI (reference sequence). The CDR3 extends over 14 amino acids. The chain's CDR3 is CASSRTGKGYGYTF. In nucleotides, the CDR3 is TGTGCCAGCAGTCGGACAGGGAAGGGGTATGGCTACACCTTC.

The chain employs TRBV10-1 and TRBJ2-2; maybe TRBD1 (5 bases). CDR1 is WNHNN, CDR2 SYGVQD, per germline (reference sequence). This CDR3 contains 14 residues. Trimming removed 8 bases at V and 0 bases at J, with 10 bases between. CDR3 coding DNA: TGCGCCAGCGCCGCGACAGCGAACACCGGGGAGCTGTTTTTT. Residues: CASAATANTGELFF.

The CDR3 DNA sequence: TGCGCCAGCAGCTTGGGCAGCGGGGGAGCAACCTACGAGCAGTACTTC. This gives the protein CASSLGSGGATYEQYF. The rearrangement uses TRBV5-1 and TRBJ2-7; 8 nucleotides agree with TRBD2. The CDR3 is 16 residues long. Germline loops: CDR1 SGHRS, CDR2 YFSETQ. Losses at the gene ends were 0 bases for V and 2 bases for J; bases not matched to a gene: 7.

The rearrangement joins TRBV7-2 to TRBJ1-1, with 10 bases matching TRBD1. Per the germline V gene, CDR1 is SGHTA and CDR2 is FQGNSA. The CDR3 runs to 13 residues. Trimming took 3 bases from V and 7 from J; bases not matched to a gene: 2. The CDR3 loop reads CASSFGQGGEAFF. The CDR3 DNA follows: TGTGCCAGCAGCTTTGGACAGGGGGGTGAAGCTTTCTTT.

The count of this clone is one. The chain links TRBV19 to TRBJ2-7; no clear D. CDR3 size: 16 residues. Germline assignment: CDR1 LNHDA and CDR2 SQIVND (reference sequence). Trimming left V 4 bases short and J 4 bases short, with 20 bases between. The CDR3 here is CASSSRKRHRLYEQYF. In nucleotides, the CDR3 is TGTGCCAGTAGTAGTCGGAAGCGCCACCGTCTGTACGAGCAGTACTTC.

In this sample, this clone turned up once. The rearrangement joins TRBV2 to TRBJ2-5; 9 bases line up with TRBD1. V trimming: 1 base; J trimming: 6 bases; junction bases outside the gene matches: 3. CDR3 length: 14 amino acids. Germline V gene data show CDR1 as SNHLY and CDR2 as FYNNEI. CDR3 sequence (DNA): TGTGCCAGCAGTGAAGGGGACAGGGCCCAGACCCAGTACTTC. This encodes CASSEGDRAQTQYF.

The chain combines TRBV7-9 with TRBJ2-3, with 11 bases that match TRBD1. The CDR3 runs 17 residues. J gave up 8 bases and V 4 bases, and 14 bases lay outside the gene matches. Germline V gene lookup returns CDR1 SEHNR and CDR2 FQNEAQ (reference sequence). The DNA of the CDR3 is TGTGCCAGCAGCTCCATCCCGGGACAGGGGGAATATGGTACGCAGTATTTT. Its translation is CASSSIPGQGEYGTQYF.

The chain employs TRBV5-5 and TRBJ2-7; D perhaps matches TRBD2 (5 bases). CDR1 and CDR2 from the germline V gene are SGHKS and YYEKEE (reference sequence). V was pared by 4 bases and J by 3 bases, with 8 bases between. The CDR3 spans 12 residues. This CDR3 is CASSGSGYEQYF. DNA of the CDR3: TGTGCCAGCAGCGGGAGTGGCTACGAGCAGTACTTC. Filled out from reference TRBV5-5 and TRBJ2-7, the complete variable domain reads DAGVTQSPTHLIKTRGQQVTLRCSPISGHKSVSWYQQVLGQGPQFIFQYYEKEERGRGNFPDRFSARQFPNYSSELNVNALLLGDSALYLCASSGSGYEQYFGPGTRLTVT.

This chain connects TRBV4-2 to TRBJ1-6; D is undetermined. Germline-derived CDR1 and CDR2 are LGHNA and YNFKEQ. The CDR3 spans 13 residues. V shed 2 bases and J shed 10 bases, with 9 bases lying between them. CDR3 protein: CASSQQIGSPLHF. Written as DNA, the CDR3 is TGTGCCAGCAGCCAACAGATCGGGTCACCCCTCCACTTT.

The genes are TRBV4-1 and TRBJ2-1, with 7 bases matching TRBD1. The CDR3 is 18 residues long. CDR1 MGHRA and CDR2 YSYEKL come from the germline V gene. With 0 bases clipped from V and 3 bases from J, the junction kept 11 bases outside the gene matches. The CDR3 is CASSQDHQGGQLYNEQFF. The CDR3 DNA reads TGCGCCAGCAGCCAAGATCACCAAGGGGGACAGCTCTACAATGAGCAGTTCTTC.

V usage is TRBV29-1 and J usage is TRBJ2-1, with 10 bases identical to TRBD1. The CDR3 is 15 amino acids. Germline-derived CDR1 and CDR2 are SQVTM and ANQGSEA. Trimming removed 6 bases from V and 0 bases from J; junction bases left unmatched: 5. The CDR3 spells CSVGGTGDSYNEQFF. CDR3 bases: TGCAGCGTGGGGGGGACAGGGGACTCCTACAATGAGCAGTTCTTC.

The chain employs TRBV10-3 and TRBJ2-1, with 8 bases aligning to TRBD1. V lost 0 bases to trimming and J lost 7 bases; unmatched junction nucleotides: 11. This CDR3 is built from 17 residues. The germline gives CDR1 ENHRY, CDR2 SYGVKD. The CDR3 DNA reads TGTGCCATCAGTGAGTCGGTGGGGCAGGGGGCTAGAAATGAGCAGTTCTTC. Protein sequence: CAISESVGQGARNEQFF.

CDR3 protein: CASTPDSTGYTF. The CDR3 bases are TGTGCCAGCACCCCAGACAGTACTGGCTACACCTTC. This sequence joins TRBV5-5 and TRBJ1-2; D might be TRBD1 (5 bases). The ends were cut back, 6 bases at V and 7 bases at J, with 13 bases in the middle. Germline assignment: CDR1 SGHKS and CDR2 YYEKEE (reference sequence). This CDR3 is built from 12 residues.

The V call is TRBV18, the J call TRBJ1-2, with D perhaps TRBD1 (5 bases). Germline CDR1 KGHSH, CDR2 LQKENI. With 6 bases removed from V and 1 base from J, the gap between germline ends came to 12 bases. The CDR3 totals 14 residues. CDR3 sequence reads: CASSPRDSNYGYTF. DNA of the CDR3: TGTGCCAGCTCCCCCAGAGACAGTAACTATGGCTACACCTTC.

The chain couples TRBV11-1 to TRBJ2-3, with a weak D call TRBD2 (5 bases). Germline CDR1 and CDR2: SGHAT and FQDESV (reference sequence). The CDR3 spans 13 residues. Trimming stripped 5 bases from V and 5 bases from J, with 11 bases between. CDR3 coding DNA: TGTGCCAGCAGCGGATTGAGCGGAGATACGCAGTATTTT. Its protein is CASSGLSGDTQYF.